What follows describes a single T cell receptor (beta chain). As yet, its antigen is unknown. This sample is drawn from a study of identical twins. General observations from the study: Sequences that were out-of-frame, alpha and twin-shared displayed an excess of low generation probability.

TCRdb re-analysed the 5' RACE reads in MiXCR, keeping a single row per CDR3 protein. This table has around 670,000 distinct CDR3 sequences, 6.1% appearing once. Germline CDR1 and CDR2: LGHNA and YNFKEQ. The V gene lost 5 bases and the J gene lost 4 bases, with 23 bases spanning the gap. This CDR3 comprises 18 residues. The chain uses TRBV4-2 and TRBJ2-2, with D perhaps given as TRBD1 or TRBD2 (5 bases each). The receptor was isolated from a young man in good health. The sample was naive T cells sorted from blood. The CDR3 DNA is TGTGCCAGCAGCAAAGGAGGACGTGGGGGATTCATCACCGGGGAGCTGTTTTTT. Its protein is CASSKGGRGGFITGELFF.